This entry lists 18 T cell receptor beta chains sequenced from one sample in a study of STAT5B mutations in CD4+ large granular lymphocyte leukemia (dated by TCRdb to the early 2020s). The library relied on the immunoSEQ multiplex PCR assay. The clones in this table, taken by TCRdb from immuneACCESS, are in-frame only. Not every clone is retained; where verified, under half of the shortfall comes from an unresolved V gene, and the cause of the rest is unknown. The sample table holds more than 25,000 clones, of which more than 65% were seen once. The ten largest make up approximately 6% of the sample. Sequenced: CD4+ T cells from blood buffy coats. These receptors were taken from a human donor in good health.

Written as DNA, the CDR3 is TGTGCCAGCAGCTTAGAGTTAGCGGGTCTTTACAATGAGCAGTTCTTC. Translating it yields CASSLELAGLYNEQFF. V is TRBV7-2 and J is TRBJ2-1; the match to TRBD2 covers 7 bases. This CDR3 has 16 residues. The V gene's germline CDR1 is SGHTA and CDR2 FQGNSA. Losses at the gene ends were 1 base for V and 4 bases for J; bases not matched to a gene: 7.

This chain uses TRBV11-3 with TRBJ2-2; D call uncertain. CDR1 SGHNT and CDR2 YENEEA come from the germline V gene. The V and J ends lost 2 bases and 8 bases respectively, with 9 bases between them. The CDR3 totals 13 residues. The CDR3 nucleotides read TGTGCCAGCAGCTTAAATAGTTTGGGGGAGCTGTTTTTT. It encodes CASSLNSLGELFF. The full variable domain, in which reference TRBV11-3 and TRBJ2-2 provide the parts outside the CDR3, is EAGVVQSPRYKIIEKKQPVAFWCNPISGHNTLYWYLQNLGQGPELLIRYENEEAVDDSQLPKDRFSAERLKGVDSTLKIQPAELGDSAVYLCASSLNSLGELFFGEGSRLTVL.

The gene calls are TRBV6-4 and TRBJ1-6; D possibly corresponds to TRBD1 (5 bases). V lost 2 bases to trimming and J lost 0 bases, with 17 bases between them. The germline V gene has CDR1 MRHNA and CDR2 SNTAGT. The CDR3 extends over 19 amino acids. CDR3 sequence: CASSDNPSEGSSYNSPLHF. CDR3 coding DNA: TGTGCCAGCAGTGACAACCCGAGTGAGGGGAGCTCCTATAATTCACCCCTCCACTTT.

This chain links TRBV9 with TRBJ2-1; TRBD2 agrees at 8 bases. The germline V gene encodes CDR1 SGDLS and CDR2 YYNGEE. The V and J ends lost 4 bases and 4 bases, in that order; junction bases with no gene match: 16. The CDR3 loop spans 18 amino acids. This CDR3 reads CASSSEGWRGAIYNEQFF. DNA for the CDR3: TGTGCCAGCAGCTCTGAGGGGTGGCGGGGGGCGATTTACAATGAGCAGTTCTTC.

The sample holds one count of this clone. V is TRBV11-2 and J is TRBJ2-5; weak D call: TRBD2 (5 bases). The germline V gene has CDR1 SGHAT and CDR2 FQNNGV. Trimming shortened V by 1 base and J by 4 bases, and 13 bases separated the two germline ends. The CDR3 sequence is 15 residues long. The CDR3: CASSLAPTGRETQYF. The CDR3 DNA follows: TGTGCCAGCAGCTTAGCGCCCACGGGGAGAGAGACCCAGTACTTC.

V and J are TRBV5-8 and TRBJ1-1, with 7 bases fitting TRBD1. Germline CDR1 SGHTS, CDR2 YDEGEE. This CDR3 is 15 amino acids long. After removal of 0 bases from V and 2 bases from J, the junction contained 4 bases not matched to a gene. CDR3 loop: CASSLAGTVNTEAFF. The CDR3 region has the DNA TGTGCCAGCAGCTTGGCCGGGACAGTCAACACTGAAGCTTTCTTT.

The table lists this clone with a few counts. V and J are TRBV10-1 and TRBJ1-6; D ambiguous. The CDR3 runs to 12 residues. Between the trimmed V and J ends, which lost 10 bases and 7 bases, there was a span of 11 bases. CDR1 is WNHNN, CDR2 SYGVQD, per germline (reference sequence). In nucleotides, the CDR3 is TGCGCCACGGGCGGCCAGAATTCACCCCTCCACTTT. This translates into CATGGQNSPLHF.

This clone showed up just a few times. The DNA of the CDR3 is TGTGCCAGCAGTGAAGCCGGTAGGGGATGGGTC. Translation: CASSEAGRGWV. The chain employs TRBV6-1 and TRBJ2-7; D perhaps matches TRBD1 (5 bases). Germline assignment: CDR1 MNHNS and CDR2 SASEGT. The CDR3 loop spans 11 amino acids.

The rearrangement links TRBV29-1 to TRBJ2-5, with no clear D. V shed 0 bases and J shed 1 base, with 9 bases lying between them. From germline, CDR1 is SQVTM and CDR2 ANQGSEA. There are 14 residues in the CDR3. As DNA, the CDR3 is TGCAGCGTTGAAGATAGGTCCGCCCAAGAGACCCAGTACTTC. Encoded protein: CSVEDRSAQETQYF. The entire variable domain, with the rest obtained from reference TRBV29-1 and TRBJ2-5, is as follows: SAVISQKPSRDICQRGTSLTIQCQVDSQVTMMFWYRQQPGQSLTLIATANQGSEATYESGFVIDKFPISRPNLTFSTLTVSNMSPEDSSIYLCSVEDRSAQETQYFGPGTRLLVL.

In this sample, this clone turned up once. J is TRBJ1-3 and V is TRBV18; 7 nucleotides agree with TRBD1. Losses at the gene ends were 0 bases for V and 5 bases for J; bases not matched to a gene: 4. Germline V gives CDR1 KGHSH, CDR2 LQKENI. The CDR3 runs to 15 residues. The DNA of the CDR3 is TGTGCCAGCTCACCACCTGGACAGGCGAGAAACACCATATATTTT. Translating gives CASSPPGQARNTIYF. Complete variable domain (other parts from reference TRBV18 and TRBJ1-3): NAGVMQNPRHLVRRRGQEARLRCSPMKGHSHVYWYRQLPEEGLKFMVYLQKENIIDESGMPKERFSAEFPKEGPSILRIQQVVRGDSAAYFCASSPPGQARNTIYFGEGSWLTVV.

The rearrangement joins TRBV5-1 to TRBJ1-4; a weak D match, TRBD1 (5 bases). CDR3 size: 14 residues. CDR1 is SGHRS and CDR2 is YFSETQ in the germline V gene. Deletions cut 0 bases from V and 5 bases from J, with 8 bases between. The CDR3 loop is CASSLERGNEKLFF. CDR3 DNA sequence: TGCGCCAGCAGCTTGGAGCGGGGGAATGAAAAACTGTTTTTT. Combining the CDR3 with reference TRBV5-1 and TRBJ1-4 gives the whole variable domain KAGVTQTPRYLIKTRGQQVTLSCSPISGHRSVSWYQQTPGQGLQFLFEYFSETQRNKGNFPGRFSGRQFSNSRSEMNVSTLELGDSALYLCASSLERGNEKLFFGSGTQLSVL.

Here the CDR3 DNA reads TGTGCCAGCAGCCAAGACCGGACAGGGGTCAGCACAGATACGCAGTATTTT. Translated: CASSQDRTGVSTDTQYF. This chain links TRBV14 with TRBJ2-3; 9 bases map to TRBD1. CDR1 SGHDN and CDR2 FVKESK come from the germline V gene. The CDR3 is 17 amino acids. J gave up 0 bases and V 0 bases, and 4 bases lay outside the gene matches.

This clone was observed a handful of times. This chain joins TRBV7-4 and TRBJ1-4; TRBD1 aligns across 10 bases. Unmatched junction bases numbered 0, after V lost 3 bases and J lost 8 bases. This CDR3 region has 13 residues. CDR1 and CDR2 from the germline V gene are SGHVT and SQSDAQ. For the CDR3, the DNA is TGTGCCAGCAGCTTGGGACAGGGGGAAAAACTGTTTTTT. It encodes CASSLGQGEKLFF.

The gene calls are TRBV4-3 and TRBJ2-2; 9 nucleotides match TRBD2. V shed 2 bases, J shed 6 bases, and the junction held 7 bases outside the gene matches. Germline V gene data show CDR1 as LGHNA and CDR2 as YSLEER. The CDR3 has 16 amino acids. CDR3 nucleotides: TGCGCCAGCAGCCAACGAGCGGGGGGATTGTCCGGGGAGCTGTTTTTT. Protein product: CASSQRAGGLSGELFF.

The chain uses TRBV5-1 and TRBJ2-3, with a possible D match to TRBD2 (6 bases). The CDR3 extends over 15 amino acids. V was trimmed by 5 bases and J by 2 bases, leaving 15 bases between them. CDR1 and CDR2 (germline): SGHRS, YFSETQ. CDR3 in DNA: TGCGCCAGCAGTCCCCTCGGGGGAGACACAGATACGCAGTATTTT. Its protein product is CASSPLGGDTDTQYF.

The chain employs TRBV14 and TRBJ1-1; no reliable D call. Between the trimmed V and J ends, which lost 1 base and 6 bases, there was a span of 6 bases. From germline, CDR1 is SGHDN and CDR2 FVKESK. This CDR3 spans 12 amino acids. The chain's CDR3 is CASSQGFAEAFF. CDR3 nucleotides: TGTGCCAGCAGCCAAGGGTTCGCTGAAGCTTTCTTT.

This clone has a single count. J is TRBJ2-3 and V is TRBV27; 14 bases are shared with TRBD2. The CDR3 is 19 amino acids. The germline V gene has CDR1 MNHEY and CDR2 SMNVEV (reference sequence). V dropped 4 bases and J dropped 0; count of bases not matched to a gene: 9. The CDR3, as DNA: TGTGCCAGCAGTTCGTGGACTAGCGGGGGGACCCCTAGCACAGATACGCAGTATTTT. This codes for CASSSWTSGGTPSTDTQYF.

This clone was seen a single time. The CDR3 loop reads CASSLPGQGTYEQYF. The CDR3 nucleotides are TGTGCCAGCAGTTTACCGGGACAGGGGACCTACGAGCAGTACTTC. The chain joins TRBV6-5 to TRBJ2-7, with 10 bases lining up with TRBD1. Germline V gene sequence: CDR1 MNHEY, CDR2 SVGAGI. The junction had 5 bases not matched to a gene; V was cut back by 4 bases and J by 2 bases. The CDR3 totals 15 residues.